This section outlines one T cell receptor (beta chain) sequence together with its context. Its antigen remains unidentified. The source of the sample is a study of cytomegalovirus exposure and HLA in healthy donors. This CDR3 is built from 14 residues. The V and J ends lost 1 base and 8 bases respectively, with 12 bases between them. Germline CDR1 is SGHNT and CDR2 is YYREEE (reference sequence). The PCR had 60 Vbeta and 13 Jbeta primers. TCRdb's table, derived via immunoSEQ multiplex PCR, lists solely in-frame clones and lacks some. Of 90,000 or so clones listed, 69% are singletons. Study results and limitations: Across donors, presence/absence analyses took sequencing depth to be roughly uniform. A later look showed TCR association rates differing by HLA locus, highest for DRB1 and lowest for HLA-C.

This clonotype originated in a man aged 50-60 years in good health and CMV-seronegative. The sample taken for sequencing was PBMCs. V usage is TRBV5-4 and J usage is TRBJ1-4, with a weak D call TRBD1 (6 bases). The CDR3 protein is CASSLNRDGEKLFF. Written as DNA, the CDR3 is TGTGCCAGCAGCTTGAACAGGGATGGGGAAAAACTGTTTTTT.